This TCR beta chain was captured in a study of Ad26.COV2.S vaccination and SARS-CoV-2 variants. The data were produced by immunoSEQ multiplex PCR, yet TCRdb's version contains in-frame clones alone and is incomplete. The sample lists hundreds of thousands of clones; roughly nine tenths were seen once. Treatment here: some 20 received Ad26.COV2.S at low or high dose, single or two shots; about 5 received placebo; per-sample allocation not given. The samples date from day 63 after the first vaccine or placebo injection. An Ad26 vector expressing Wuhan-strain SARS-CoV-2 spike served as the vaccine. This CDR3 is 13 amino acids long. V shed 9 bases and J shed 0 bases, with 9 bases lying between them.

Sample: peripheral blood, taken in a trial of Ad26.COV2.S vaccine versus placebo. This TCR was recovered from a person aged 18-60 years who received the Ad26.COV2.S COVID-19 vaccine or a placebo. The V and J genes are TRBV12-3 or TRBV12-4 and TRBJ1-5; D is uncertain. CDR3 protein: CASTSNSNQPQHF. CDR3 coding DNA: TGTGCCAGTACAAGCAATAGCAATCAGCCCCAGCATTTT.